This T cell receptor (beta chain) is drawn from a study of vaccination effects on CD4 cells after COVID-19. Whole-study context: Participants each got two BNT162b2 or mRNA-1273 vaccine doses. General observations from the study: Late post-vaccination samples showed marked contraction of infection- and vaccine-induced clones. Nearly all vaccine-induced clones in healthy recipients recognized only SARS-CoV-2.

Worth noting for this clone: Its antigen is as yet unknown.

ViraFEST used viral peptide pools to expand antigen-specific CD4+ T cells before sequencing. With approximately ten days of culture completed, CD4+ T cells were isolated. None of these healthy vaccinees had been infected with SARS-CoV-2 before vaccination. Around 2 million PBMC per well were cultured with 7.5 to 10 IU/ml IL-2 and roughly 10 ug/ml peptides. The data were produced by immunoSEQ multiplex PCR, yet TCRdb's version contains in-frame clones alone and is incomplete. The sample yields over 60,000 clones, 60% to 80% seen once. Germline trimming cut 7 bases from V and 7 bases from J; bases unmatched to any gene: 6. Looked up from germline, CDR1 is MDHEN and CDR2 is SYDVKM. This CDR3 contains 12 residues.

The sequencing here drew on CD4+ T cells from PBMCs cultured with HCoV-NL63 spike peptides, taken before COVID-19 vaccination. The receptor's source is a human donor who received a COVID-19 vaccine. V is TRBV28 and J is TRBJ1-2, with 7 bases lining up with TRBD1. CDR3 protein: CASKTGNFGYTF. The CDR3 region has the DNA TGTGCCAGCAAGACAGGGAATTTTGGCTACACCTTC.